These T cell receptor beta chains were read from a single sample in a study of CD4 T cell repertoires in COVID-19. For these TCRs, the target antigens are not known. The repertoire was sequenced with immunoSEQ multiplex PCR; TCRdb's copy has only in-frame clones and lacks some. The data hold some 1,500 clones, with roughly 17% observed a single time. Material: central memory CD4+ T cells, cultured in vitro, obtained after recovery from COVID-19. Source of these receptors: a human donor who had COVID-19. The CDR3 runs from the conserved cysteine through the conserved F or W. D genes are given only for firm matches. Clone size is not always given. Where it is, it says once, few, many or a class for expanded clones.

j_call: TRBJ1-5; d_call: TRBD1; clone_size: medium-sized; v_call: TRBV4-1; cdr3_aa: CASSQVGTGSSSQPQHF; cdr3_nt: TGCGCCAGCAGCCAAGTAGGGACAGGGTCATCCAGTCAGCCCCAGCATTTT
j_call: TRBJ1-5; d_call: .; clone_size: large; v_call: TRBV6-6; cdr3_aa: CASSYPEGNQPQHF; cdr3_nt: TGTGCCAGCAGTTATCCGGAAGGCAATCAGCCCCAGCATTTT
j_call: TRBJ1-3; d_call: .; clone_size: .; v_call: TRBV18; cdr3_aa: CASSPAPTPGGNTIYF; cdr3_nt: TGTGCCAGCTCACCGGCCCCAACTCCCGGAGGAAACACCATATATTTT
j_call: TRBJ2-2; d_call: TRBD2; clone_size: .; v_call: TRBV18; cdr3_aa: CASSPTSGSPGELFF; cdr3_nt: TGTGCCAGCTCCCCGACTAGCGGGAGTCCCGGGGAGCTGTTTTTT
j_call: TRBJ1-1; d_call: .; clone_size: .; v_call: TRBV6-5; cdr3_aa: CASSYPEGGTEAFF; cdr3_nt: TGTGCCAGCAGTTACCCCGAAGGGGGAACTGAAGCTTTCTTT
j_call: TRBJ2-2; d_call: TRBD1; clone_size: large; v_call: TRBV6-5; cdr3_aa: CASSSQLTGSGGELFF; cdr3_nt: TGTGCCAGCAGTTCCCAATTGACAGGGTCCGGCGGGGAGCTGTTTTTT
j_call: TRBJ1-3; d_call: .; clone_size: medium-sized; v_call: TRBV13; cdr3_aa: CASSLGAGTVFSGNTIYF; cdr3_nt: TGTGCCAGCAGCTTAGGTGCGGGGACGGTATTCTCTGGAAACACCATATATTTT
j_call: TRBJ2-7; d_call: TRBD2; clone_size: large; v_call: TRBV19; cdr3_aa: CASSTRGGSLYEQYF; cdr3_nt: TGTGCCAGTAGTACCCGGGGGGGATCGCTTTACGAGCAGTACTTC
j_call: TRBJ2-7; d_call: TRBD1; clone_size: large; v_call: TRBV10-2; cdr3_aa: CASREGQGPYEQYF; cdr3_nt: TGCGCCAGCAGGGAGGGACAGGGACCCTACGAGCAGTACTTC
j_call: TRBJ2-7; d_call: .; clone_size: .; v_call: TRBV27; cdr3_aa: CASRSPIQGNYEQYF; cdr3_nt: TGTGCCAGCAGGAGCCCCATACAGGGTAACTACGAGCAGTACTTC
j_call: TRBJ1-2; d_call: TRBD1; clone_size: .; v_call: TRBV5-1; cdr3_aa: CASNEGADNYGYTF; cdr3_nt: TGCGCCAGCAACGAGGGGGCGGATAACTATGGCTACACCTTC
j_call: TRBJ1-3; d_call: TRBD1; clone_size: medium-sized; v_call: TRBV28; cdr3_aa: CACAGTGQIRNTIYF; cdr3_nt: TGTGCCTGCGCCGGGACAGGGCAAATTAGAAACACCATATATTTT
j_call: TRBJ1-2; d_call: .; clone_size: large; v_call: TRBV10-3; cdr3_aa: CAISDATNYGYTF; cdr3_nt: TGTGCCATCAGTGACGCGACTAACTATGGCTACACCTTC
j_call: TRBJ1-4; d_call: .; clone_size: medium-sized; v_call: TRBV7-9; cdr3_aa: CASSLGANEKLFF; cdr3_nt: TGTGCCAGCAGCTTAGGGGCCAATGAAAAACTGTTTTTT
j_call: TRBJ1-4; d_call: .; clone_size: medium-sized; v_call: TRBV6-6; cdr3_aa: CASSYSGGNEKLFF; cdr3_nt: TGTGCCAGCAGTTACTCGGGCGGAAATGAAAAACTGTTTTTT
j_call: TRBJ1-2; d_call: .; clone_size: .; v_call: TRBV2; cdr3_aa: CASSRRGADYGYTF; cdr3_nt: TGTGCCAGCAGTCGGCGAGGGGCAGACTATGGCTACACCTTC
j_call: TRBJ1-4; d_call: TRBD1; clone_size: medium-sized; v_call: TRBV10-3; cdr3_aa: CAIGGQRAEKLFF; cdr3_nt: TGTGCCATCGGGGGACAGAGGGCTGAAAAACTGTTTTTT
j_call: TRBJ1-2; d_call: .; clone_size: .; v_call: TRBV5-6; cdr3_aa: CASSSGAYYGYTF; cdr3_nt: TGTGCCAGCAGCTCGGGGGCGTACTATGGCTACACCTTC
j_call: TRBJ2-5; d_call: .; clone_size: medium-sized; v_call: TRBV19; cdr3_aa: CASSTGTQETQYF; cdr3_nt: TGTGCCAGTTCGACAGGAACCCAAGAGACCCAGTACTTC
j_call: TRBJ2-1; d_call: TRBD1; clone_size: .; v_call: TRBV18; cdr3_aa: CASSITGGNEQFF; cdr3_nt: TGTGCCAGCTCAATCACAGGGGGCAATGAGCAGTTCTTC
j_call: TRBJ2-1; d_call: .; clone_size: medium-sized; v_call: TRBV20-1; cdr3_aa: CSASLRGSSYNEQFF; cdr3_nt: TGCAGTGCTAGTCTGCGGGGTAGCTCCTACAATGAGCAGTTCTTC
j_call: TRBJ1-3; d_call: .; clone_size: few; v_call: TRBV4-3; cdr3_aa: CASSQEGQASGNTIYF; cdr3_nt: TGCGCCAGCAGCCAAGAAGGCCAGGCGTCTGGAAACACCATATATTTT
j_call: TRBJ2-1; d_call: .; clone_size: medium-sized; v_call: TRBV28; cdr3_aa: CASSLMRARYNEQFF; cdr3_nt: TGTGCCAGCAGTTTAATGCGGGCACGCTACAATGAGCAGTTCTTC
j_call: TRBJ1-4; d_call: .; clone_size: medium-sized; v_call: TRBV4-1; cdr3_aa: CASSQEGRGDEKLFF; cdr3_nt: TGCGCCAGCAGCCAAGAAGGAAGGGGAGATGAAAAACTGTTTTTT
j_call: TRBJ1-1; d_call: .; clone_size: large; v_call: TRBV10-3; cdr3_aa: CAISESTRADTEAFF; cdr3_nt: TGTGCCATCAGTGAGTCTACCCGGGCGGACACTGAAGCTTTCTTT
j_call: TRBJ1-4; d_call: .; clone_size: .; v_call: TRBV7-8; cdr3_aa: CASSQTGQSEKLFF; cdr3_nt: TGTGCCAGCAGCCAAACAGGGCAGAGTGAAAAACTGTTTTTT
j_call: TRBJ1-6; d_call: .; clone_size: once; v_call: TRBV6-1; cdr3_aa: CASSGGGGGQRSPLHF; cdr3_nt: TGTGCCAGCAGTGGGGGGGGAGGGGGGCAGAGGTCACCCCTCCACTTT
j_call: TRBJ1-4; d_call: .; clone_size: medium-sized; v_call: TRBV18; cdr3_aa: CASSPSLLRSNEKLFF; cdr3_nt: TGTGCCAGCTCACCATCGCTACTGCGGTCTAATGAAAAACTGTTTTTT
j_call: TRBJ2-5; d_call: .; clone_size: few; v_call: TRBV7-9; cdr3_aa: CASSSGELGRQTQYF; cdr3_nt: TGTGCCAGCAGCTCCGGGGAGCTGGGACGGCAGACCCAGTACTTC
j_call: TRBJ2-3; d_call: TRBD1; clone_size: .; v_call: TRBV28; cdr3_aa: CASSITGDLRTDTQYF; cdr3_nt: TGTGCCAGCAGTATCACAGGGGACCTGAGGACAGATACGCAGTATTTT
j_call: TRBJ2-2; d_call: .; clone_size: .; v_call: TRBV28; cdr3_aa: CASSPFEGRTNTGELFF; cdr3_nt: TGTGCCAGCAGTCCTTTCGAGGGGAGAACGAACACCGGGGAGCTGTTTTTT
j_call: TRBJ2-7; d_call: TRBD1; clone_size: .; v_call: TRBV10-3; cdr3_aa: CAISAGTGYYEQYF; cdr3_nt: TGTGCCATCAGTGCCGGGACAGGGTACTACGAGCAGTACTTC